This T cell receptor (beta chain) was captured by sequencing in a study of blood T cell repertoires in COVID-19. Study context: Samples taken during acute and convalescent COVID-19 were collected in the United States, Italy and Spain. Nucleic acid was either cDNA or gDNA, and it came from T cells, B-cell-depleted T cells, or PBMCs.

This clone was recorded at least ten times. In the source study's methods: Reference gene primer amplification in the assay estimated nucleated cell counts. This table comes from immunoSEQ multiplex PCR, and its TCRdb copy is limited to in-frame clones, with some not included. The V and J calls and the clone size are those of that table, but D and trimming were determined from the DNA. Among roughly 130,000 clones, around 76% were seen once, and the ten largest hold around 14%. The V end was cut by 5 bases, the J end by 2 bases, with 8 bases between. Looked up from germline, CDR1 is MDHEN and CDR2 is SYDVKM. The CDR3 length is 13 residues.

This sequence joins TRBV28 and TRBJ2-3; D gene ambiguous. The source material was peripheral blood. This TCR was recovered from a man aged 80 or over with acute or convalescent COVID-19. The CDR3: CASSPIPTDTQYF. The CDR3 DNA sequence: TGTGCCAGCAGTCCAATCCCCACAGATACGCAGTATTTT.